This T cell receptor (beta chain) was identified during a study of cytomegalovirus exposure and HLA in healthy donors (dated 2017 in TCRdb). Background for the entire study: In an earlier analysis of roughly 500 of the donors, 250 to 300 Gb of sequence data and 117 million unique TCR beta sequences from roughly 200 million T cells were reported. An early release that covered several hundred HLA-typed donors contained approximately 300 gigabases of sequencing data and about 93 million unique TCR sequences. Of the roughly 400 genotyped donors, 65% to 90% fell in the genetic ancestry cluster associated with self-reported Caucasian donors. The study aimed to test whether cataloging public T cell receptors could reveal signatures of past pathogen exposure. The study profiled the T cell repertoires of hundreds of subjects by immunosequencing and related them to cytomegalovirus serostatus. A separate validation cohort of some 130 different subjects was used in addition to the 666-subject first cohort. To predict cytomegalovirus infection status, the study combined high-throughput TCR immunosequencing, statistical association of individual TCRs with disease status, and machine learning. A later analysis re-analyzed previously published TCR beta repertoires from roughly 690 donors and added high-resolution HLA genotyping to study TCR occurrence patterns. Rather than drawing on any new phenotypic data, the later analysis identified candidate immune exposures from TCR beta sequences and the way those sequences occurred across donors. To decide whether each TCR beta V gene segment behaved as functional or pseudogenic, an earlier analysis of approximately 600 of the donors relied on high-throughput TCR beta sequencing. Donor age, sex, ethnicity and CMV serostatus were compiled together with the repertoire data. In a later genetic analysis, genome-wide SNP genotypes for 398 of the 666 donors were used, and that subset was treated as a discovery cohort. All discovery cohort repertoires had been generated on a single sequencing platform. Both class I and class II loci were covered by HLA typing, at four-digit resolution. Typing coverage varied by locus: about 629-640 donors for A, B, C, DRB1 and DQB1; about 520 for DQA1; 606 for DPA1; 400 to 480 for DPB1. Because of strong linkage in the cohort, 4 to 6 DR-DQ haplotypes were treated as single units for association and clustering. Among a few hundred genotyped donors of the cohort, an average of around 240,000 unique TCR beta nucleotide sequences were sequenced per donor, 15% to 20% of them non-productive. Study-wide findings and limitations: According to a later analysis, parvovirus B19, influenza, CMV and Epstein-Barr virus appeared linked to several top co-occurrence clusters. The 87-base-pair reads could not distinguish some IMGT-functional V segments, including TRBV6-2 and TRBV6-3, so those segments were excluded. The earlier analysis of fewer than 750 of the donors excluded approximately 17 rarely observed V segments, including chromosome 9 orphons, because counts were too low. A later analysis found that HLA-associated TCR beta chains were more clonally expanded and had lower generation probabilities than equally common non-associated chains. Linkage disequilibrium might explain the correlated functional status among segregating V segments, but an unknown experimental factor could not be ruled out. In a later analysis, most CMV-associated TCR beta chains were found to appear HLA-restricted, with HLA associations seemingly driven largely by CMV exposure. In a later genetic analysis, a missense DCLRE1C variant was associated with V-gene and J-gene trimming of TCR beta chains, and the association was replicated in an independent cohort. Only TCR beta chains were sequenced in this cohort, and the absence of alpha or paired-chain data limited detectable features. Roughly uniform sequencing depth across donors was assumed in presence/absence analyses, although this assumption may not hold. Broadly in line with IMGT annotations, most TCR beta V segments showed up in productive rearrangements about 87% or about 30% of the time in an earlier analysis of approximately 600 of the donors. HLA typing was unavailable for some donors at each locus, so association tests used only the typed subset. In a later analysis, the rate of TCR association differed among HLA loci, with DRB1 alleles having the most associated TCRs and HLA-C alleles having the fewest. Specific HLA alleles were associated with some 15,000 TCR beta sequences at a false discovery rate of 0.05 in a later analysis. For the cohort, immune exposure information was limited to CMV serostatus. The classifier was reported to diagnose cytomegalovirus status with high specificity and sensitivity in both the original and validation cohorts. Compared with the 666-donor mean, donors in an Asian-associated ancestry cluster had fewer N-insertions in productive TCRs, according to a later genetic analysis. The authors suggested that the approach could potentially be extended to other disease states and immunological phenotypes. The study gave a list of about 150 TCR beta chains associated with cytomegalovirus. A further reported finding was that TCR beta sequences accurately predicted the HLA-A and HLA-B alleles for most subjects in the first cohort. Most TCR sequences were seen in very few donors, while some public TCRs were found in many individuals. Assigning TCR associations to individual alleles was difficult when HLA alleles, especially DR and DQ, strongly co-occurred. A group of highly shared sequence variants was considered likely to be a technical artifact of the sequencing pipeline. A few of the identified cytomegalovirus-associated TCR beta chains were confirmed in vitro to be specific for cytomegalovirus antigens.

The method behind the library was the immunoSEQ multiplex PCR assay. A mixture of 60 forward primers for TCR Vbeta segments and 13 reverse primers for TCR Jbeta segments was used in the multiplex PCR. Amplification of the CDR3 region of rearranged TCR beta genes was performed with a multiplex PCR assay on genomic DNA. The amplified TCR beta libraries were sequenced on the Illumina HiSeq System as 87-base-pair reads. As for the original processing: Across the roughly 640 repertoires, a later analysis counted roughly 77 million unique TCR beta chains, some 11 million of which were shared by at least two donors. To remove PCR and sequencing errors, raw reads were error-corrected and collapsed into unique sequences using a nearest-neighbor algorithm that merged closely related sequences. CDR3 sequences were aligned to IMGT reference sequences to assign V, D and J gene segments. For a sequence to be retained, at least a six-nucleotide match to both a V gene segment and a J gene segment was required. A rearrangement counted as productive if the CDR3 had no stop codons and remained in frame with V and J, and every other rearrangement counted as non-productive. CDR3 was defined by IMGT convention, running from the second conserved V-encoded cysteine to the conserved J-encoded phenylalanine. Sequences without an unambiguous match to a single V gene segment were excluded from the earlier analysis of approximately 600 of the donors. An earlier analysis of 587 of the donors called V segments functional above 56.7% productive rearrangements and segregating when the between-donor standard deviation exceeded 5%. A statistical classification framework was developed to diagnose cytomegalovirus status using the catalog of TCR beta chain sequences. In a later analysis, V and J genes were assigned by comparing TCR nucleotide sequences against IMGT/GENE-DB human TR gene sequences. In a later analysis, CDR3 sequences and most-parsimonious VDJ recombination scenarios were assigned using the TCRdist pipeline. In a later analysis, every TCR beta chain was defined by the combination of its CDR3 amino acid sequence and its V-gene family, and reads without a unique V-gene family were dropped. A later analysis removed several hundred highly shared, low-generation-probability nucleotide sequences to deal with suspected cross-contamination and a sequencing artifact. In a later analysis, a clonal expansion index was calculated for each public chain from normalized within-repertoire ranks of inferred template counts. A later analysis computed generation probabilities with a VDJ recombination model fitted to out-of-frame rearrangements, and checked the results against IGoR. In a later analysis, TCR-TCR, TCR-HLA and TCR-CMV co-occurrence was scored with hypergeometric tests, and a repertoire-size bias correction was applied to TCR pairs. In a later analysis, false discovery rates were estimated by permuting HLA or CMV assignments 20 times. In a later analysis, co-occurring TCRs were grouped using DBSCAN, with TCRdist sequence similarity added in when clustering inside HLA-allele-positive subsets. Co-occurrence clustering excluded repertoires with fewer than 30,000 or more than 120,000 public chains, plus five with anomalous nucleotide sharing. TCRdb limited this immuneACCESS table to in-frame rearrangements with V and J called. A share of clones is missing; checked studies link under half to unresolved V genes, and the rest is unexplained. The V and J calls and clone size come from that table; D and trimming were worked out from the DNA. This sample comprises roughly 150,000 clones, approximately 75% of them detected only once. The ten top clones hold around 2% of the sample.

The CDR3 runs 14 amino acids, cysteine and phenylalanine included. Only the CDR3 DNA stays, 42 bases, in frame from base 1. CDR1 and CDR2, per the germline V gene, are ENHRY and SYGVKD. V gives up 11 bases and J gives up 1 base, and the segment between their germline ends measures 17 bases. In its sample, this clone was seen once. It has no known antigen specificity. No qualities accompany the bases; no much larger clone lies one base away. The cohort was made up of about 670 healthy bone marrow donors. At the time of sampling, all cohort members were nominally healthy, though unrecorded immune exposures were likely present. The donor tested CMV seropositive, placing the donor among the roughly 300 seropositive members of the cohort. A peripheral blood sample was collected from each donor, and TCR beta sequencing was performed on peripheral blood mononuclear cells. Genomic DNA was extracted from the blood cell samples with the Qiagen DNeasy Blood Extraction Kit.

The sample taken for sequencing was PBMCs. The TCR was taken from a man aged 50-59 years in good health and CMV-seropositive. Recombination linked TRBV10-3 to TRBJ1-1; the D region possibly corresponds to TRBD1 (5 bases align). The CDR3 reads as follows: CAVKEGVANTEAFF. The nucleotide sequence reads TGTGCCGTTAAGGAAGGGGTGGCGAACACTGAAGCTTTCTTT.